The clone carrying this T cell receptor beta chain turned up a few times. Its antigen is currently unknown. CDR3 length: 13 amino acids. V shed 5 bases and J shed 7 bases, with 15 bases lying between them. The sample originates from a study of CD8 T cells in ankylosing spondylitis. Points from the study as a whole: The study identified a TCR beta motif of 7 or 8 highly homologous variants that appeared characteristic of ankylosing spondylitis blood. Reportedly, disease-linked clones are significantly enriched in ankylosing spondylitis patients' matched synovial fluid. In peripheral blood, disease-linked CD8+ clones occurred at relatively low frequencies. Some of the motif variants had earlier been found in reactive arthritis patients' fluid and blood.

By quantitative 5'-RACE with molecular barcodes, the TCR beta libraries were made. From the 5' RACE reads, TCRdb called clonotypes with MiXCR, one entry per CDR3 protein. The table has some 840,000 distinct CDR3 sequences, approximately 12% seen once. Sequencing was performed on blood, either unsorted or a sorted T cell fraction (not recorded which). The receptor was derived from a male donor with ankylosing spondylitis. The chain carries TRBV12-3 or TRBV12-4 and TRBJ2-7; maybe TRBD1 (6 bases). CDR3 bases: TGTGCCAGCAGTCCTGGGACACTCTGGGAGCAGTACTTC. Protein: CASSPGTLWEQYF.